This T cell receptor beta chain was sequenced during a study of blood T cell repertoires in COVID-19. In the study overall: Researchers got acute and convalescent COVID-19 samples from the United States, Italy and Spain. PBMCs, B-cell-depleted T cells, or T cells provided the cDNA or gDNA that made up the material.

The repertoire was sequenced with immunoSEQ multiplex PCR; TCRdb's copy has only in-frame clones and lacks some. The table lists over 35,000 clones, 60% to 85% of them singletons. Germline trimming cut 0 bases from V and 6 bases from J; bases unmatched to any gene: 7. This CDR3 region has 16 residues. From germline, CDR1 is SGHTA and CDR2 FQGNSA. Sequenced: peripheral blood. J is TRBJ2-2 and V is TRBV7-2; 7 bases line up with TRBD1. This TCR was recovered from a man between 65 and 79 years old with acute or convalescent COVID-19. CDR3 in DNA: TGTGCCAGCAGCTTAGCGCTTAAGGGGGCCGCCGGGGAGCTGTTTTTT. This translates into CASSLALKGAAGELFF.